The 30 T cell receptor beta chains listed next were all sequenced from one sample in a study of shared clonotypes between healthy human individuals (dated by TCRdb to about 2020). The library was generated by the immunoSEQ multiplex PCR assay. The immuneACCESS repertoire file appears here via TCRdb, limited to in-frame rearrangements. These files lack a portion of the clones; in checked studies, under half of the deficit traces to unresolved V genes, and the cause of the others is not known. The sample table contains fewer than 2.5 million clones; only one count was recorded for over 85% of them. The ten largest account for about 0.39% of the sample. Sequencing was carried out using naive CD4+ T cells from PBMCs. Explained via the paper, the cell subset or site label denotes: CD45RA+ positively selected. These receptors were taken from a man between 18 and 35 years old in good health. Some clones in this sample may be carry-over from other donors' samples.

On this clone itself: Different DNA sequences within this sample yield the same CDR3. V gene TRBV5-1 combines with J gene TRBJ1-1; no reliable D call. The CDR3 sequence is 15 residues long. Per germline, CDR1 SGHRS and CDR2 YFSETQ. V gave up 0 bases and J gave up 0 bases, with 9 bases separating them. CDR3 in amino acids: CASSLVGQLNTEAFF. For the CDR3, the DNA is TGCGCCAGCAGCTTGGTGGGTCAGTTGAACACTGAAGCTTTCTTT.

In DNA, the CDR3 is TGTGCCAGCAGCGTAGCTACGGGTCACGGGGAAAAACTGTTTTTT. This codes for CASSVATGHGEKLFF. The chain employs TRBV9 and TRBJ1-4; D gene unclear. The CDR3 contains 15 residues. The V end lost 0 bases, the J end lost 8 bases, and 14 bases lay between the germline ends. Looked up from germline, CDR1 is SGDLS and CDR2 is YYNGEE. The whole variable domain, filled in from reference TRBV9 and TRBJ1-4, reads DSGVTQTPKHLITATGQRVTLRCSPRSGDLSVYWYQQSLDQGLQFLIQYYNGEERAKGNILERFSAQQFPDLHSELNLSSLELGDSALYFCASSVATGHGEKLFFGSGTQLSVL.

The rearrangement joins TRBV29-1 to TRBJ2-1; 8 positions agree with TRBD1. Per germline, CDR1 SQVTM and CDR2 ANQGSEA. J gave up 8 bases and V 6 bases, and 6 bases lay outside the gene matches. This CDR3 is built from 12 residues. CDR3 sequence reads: CSVDRGVDEQFF. In DNA form, the CDR3 reads TGCAGCGTCGACAGGGGTGTCGATGAGCAGTTCTTC.

V is TRBV7-9 and J is TRBJ2-5; D ambiguous. This CDR3 has 14 amino acids. The germline V and J ends were trimmed by 5 bases and 3 bases, with 13 bases remaining between them. The germline V gene encodes CDR1 SEHNR and CDR2 FQNEAQ (reference sequence). The CDR3 sequence: CASSRAGREETQYF. The CDR3 nucleotides read TGTGCCAGCAGCCGCGCCGGGCGAGAAGAGACCCAGTACTTC. The full variable domain, rest sourced from reference TRBV7-9 and TRBJ2-5, is DTGVSQNPRHKITKRGQNVTFRCDPISEHNRLYWYRQTLGQGPEFLTYFQNEAQLEKSRLLSDRFSAERPKGSFSTLEIQRTEQGDSAMYLCASSRAGREETQYFGPGTRLLVL.

The V gene is TRBV19, the J gene TRBJ2-5, with 9 bases matching TRBD1. J was trimmed by 7 bases and V by 6 bases; bases with no gene match: 12. Germline CDR1 is LNHDA and CDR2 is SQIVND (reference sequence). This CDR3 has 15 residues. The CDR3 reads CASRAPGQGEVTQYF. In DNA form, the CDR3 reads TGTGCCAGTAGGGCCCCGGGACAGGGCGAAGTGACCCAGTACTTC.

The chain is built from TRBV20-1 and TRBJ2-7; a weak D match, TRBD2 (6 bases). Germline V gives CDR1 DFQATT, CDR2 SNEGSKA (reference sequence). CDR3 length: 11 residues. The germline V and J ends were trimmed by 5 bases and 5 bases, with 10 bases remaining between them. DNA of the CDR3: TGCAGTGCTCGGGGGAGGCACGAGCAGTACTTC. Translation gives CSARGRHEQYF.

The chain couples TRBV28 to TRBJ1-1; D possibly corresponds to TRBD1 (5 bases). Germline V CDR1 and CDR2: MDHEN, SYDVKM. The CDR3 runs 13 residues. Trimming removed 6 bases at V and 5 bases at J, with 13 bases between. CDR3: CASRLRGYTEAFF. In DNA, the CDR3 is TGTGCCAGCAGGCTCCGGGGGTATACTGAAGCTTTCTTT.

The rearrangement uses TRBV5-6 and TRBJ2-2; TRBD1 or TRBD2 may be the D gene (5 bases each). The length of the CDR3 is 14 residues. Per the germline V gene, CDR1 is SGHDT and CDR2 is YYEEEE. Trimming took off 4 bases at V and 8 bases at J, with 15 bases between the two ends. Here the CDR3 DNA reads TGTGCCAGCAGCGCCGAGACGGGGACGGGGGAGCTGTTTTTT. This encodes CASSAETGTGELFF.

The J gene is TRBJ1-1, the V gene TRBV14; TRBD1 matches at 7 bases. V lost 4 bases, J lost 6 bases, and 14 bases stayed unmatched. Germline V lookup: CDR1 SGHDN, CDR2 FVKESK. The CDR3 runs 16 residues. CDR3 in amino acids: CASSPRQGRMKAEAFF. The CDR3 DNA is TGTGCCAGCAGCCCGAGACAGGGACGAATGAAGGCTGAAGCTTTCTTT.

As for this clone: The same CDR3 also results from other DNA sequences found in this sample. This chain links TRBV28 with TRBJ1-3; no clear D gene. The length of the CDR3 is 14 residues. Between the trimmed V and J ends, which lost 3 bases and 2 bases, there was a span of 8 bases. Per germline, CDR1 MDHEN and CDR2 SYDVKM. This chain's CDR3 is CASSLGGTGNTIYF. The CDR3 nucleotides read TGTGCCAGCAGTTTGGGAGGGACTGGAAACACCATATATTTT.

This sequence joins TRBV6-1 and TRBJ1-5; 9 positions agree with TRBD1. CDR3 size: 15 residues. V was pared by 4 bases and J by 5 bases, with 6 bases of the junction left unmatched. Germline CDR1 MNHNS, CDR2 SASEGT. The CDR3, as DNA: TGTGCCAGCAGTGCAGGGACAGGGCGCCATCAGCCCCAGCATTTT. It encodes CASSAGTGRHQPQHF.

This sequence joins TRBV7-2 and TRBJ1-2; tentatively, D is TRBD1 (5 bases). The V and J ends lost 0 bases and 7 bases respectively, with 9 bases between them. The CDR3 has 13 residues. Germline assignment: CDR1 SGHTA and CDR2 FQGNSA. The CDR3 loop reads CASSLAGGSGYTF. CDR3 nucleotides: TGTGCCAGCAGCTTAGCGGGGGGTAGTGGCTACACCTTC.

The chain employs TRBV18 and TRBJ1-2; 7 nucleotides align to TRBD1. The germline V gene encodes CDR1 KGHSH and CDR2 LQKENI. The length of the CDR3 is 17 residues. Trimming took 0 bases from V and 4 from J; bases not matched to a gene: 11. CDR3 loop: CASSPPGTDRVGYGYTF. CDR3 nucleotides: TGTGCCAGCTCACCACCAGGGACAGACCGGGTTGGCTATGGCTACACCTTC.

The chain has TRBV4-2 and TRBJ2-2; 7 nucleotides match TRBD2. The J segment lost 3 bases and the V segment lost 1 base, leaving 5 bases of the junction unmatched. Germline V gene sequence: CDR1 LGHNA, CDR2 YNFKEQ. The CDR3 has 16 residues. The CDR3 here is CASSQASSGDTGELFF. Here the CDR3 DNA reads TGTGCCAGCAGCCAAGCGTCCAGCGGGGACACCGGGGAGCTGTTTTTT.

CDR3: CASSLWTGPREAFF. As DNA, the CDR3 is TGTGCCAGCAGTTTATGGACAGGTCCAAGGGAAGCTTTCTTT. The chain has TRBV28 and TRBJ1-1; tentatively, D is TRBD1 (6 bases). V gave up 0 bases and J gave up 8 bases, with 13 bases separating them. Germline CDR1 reads MDHEN; CDR2 reads SYDVKM. CDR3 length equals 14 residues.

Note on this clone: Other DNA sequences within the sample encode an identical CDR3. This chain uses TRBV18 with TRBJ1-2; D might be TRBD1 (5 bases). V lost 2 bases to trimming and J lost 4 bases, with 8 bases between them. There are 13 residues in the CDR3. Germline lookup yields CDR1 KGHSH and CDR2 LQKENI. The CDR3 loop reads CASSPEGIYGYTF. The CDR3 DNA sequence: TGTGCCAGCTCACCAGAGGGGATCTATGGCTACACCTTC.

In this sample, this clone turned up a few times. The genes are TRBV7-9 and TRBJ1-1; D not resolved. Germline loops: CDR1 SEHNR, CDR2 FQNEAQ (reference sequence). This CDR3 spans 11 amino acids. V lost 5 bases and J lost 6, with 7 bases in between. This CDR3 reads CASSPLAEAFF. The CDR3 DNA sequence: TGTGCCAGCAGCCCCTTGGCTGAAGCTTTCTTT.

DNA for the CDR3: TGTGCCATCCGGACTAGCCTCACAGATACGCAGTATTTT. The encoded protein is CAIRTSLTDTQYF. The J gene is TRBJ2-3, the V gene TRBV10-3, with 8 nucleotides matching TRBD2. The germline V gene has CDR1 ENHRY and CDR2 SYGVKD. The CDR3 runs 13 residues. Trimming at V came to 8 bases and at J to 2 bases, leaving 3 bases not matched to a gene.

V gene TRBV2 combines with J gene TRBJ2-3, with D maybe TRBD1 (7 bases). Germline CDR1 is SNHLY and CDR2 is FYNNEI. Deletions cut 10 bases from V and 1 base from J, with 15 bases between. This CDR3 is built from 14 residues. This CDR3 reads CATKQGEGTDTQYF. The CDR3, as DNA: TGTGCCACCAAGCAGGGGGAGGGCACAGATACGCAGTATTTT.

This chain uses TRBV19 with TRBJ1-1, with 7 bases aligning to TRBD1. The CDR3 is made up of 13 amino acids. Trimming took 4 bases from V and 10 from J; bases not matched to a gene: 9. Germline-derived CDR1 and CDR2 are LNHDA and SQIVND (reference sequence). The CDR3 spells CASSTRQGPRAFF. CDR3 nucleotide sequence: TGTGCCAGTAGTACCCGACAGGGTCCCAGAGCTTTCTTT.

The chain combines TRBV5-1 with TRBJ2-5; 7 bases are shared with TRBD1. The CDR3 totals 13 residues. Germline V gene sequence: CDR1 SGHRS, CDR2 YFSETQ. V gave up 8 bases and J gave up 1 base; unmatched junction bases: 5. The CDR3 loop reads CASSGQSQETQYF. The CDR3 nucleotides read TGCGCCAGTTCGGGACAGTCCCAAGAGACCCAGTACTTC.

This clone came up once. This sequence joins TRBV5-1 and TRBJ2-5, with 7 positions matching TRBD2. Gene TRBJ2-7 matches the end of the DNA better, so the J call may be wrong. Germline V gene data show CDR1 as SGHRS and CDR2 as YFSETQ. The CDR3 runs to 17 residues. CDR3 in DNA: TGCGCCAGCAGCTTATTCCCGATCGGGACTACCATCTACGAGCAGTACTTC. It translates to CASSLFPIGTTIYEQYF.

The chain uses TRBV28 and TRBJ1-1; D remains ambiguous. V was shortened by 5 bases and J by 4 bases, with 14 bases between the two germline ends. CDR1 MDHEN and CDR2 SYDVKM come from the germline V gene. The CDR3 has 14 residues. The CDR3 DNA follows: TGTGCCAGCAGTAAGTGGTCGGGGAGCACTGAAGCTTTCTTT. It is translated as CASSKWSGSTEAFF. Complete variable domain (other parts from reference TRBV28 and TRBJ1-1): DVKVTQSSRYLVKRTGEKVFLECVQDMDHENMFWYRQDPGLGLRLIYFSYDVKMKEKGDIPEGYSVSREKKERFSLILESASTNQTSMYLCASSKWSGSTEAFFGQGTRLTVV.

The rearrangement uses TRBV28 and TRBJ1-2; unclear D gene. The V gene lost 1 base and the J gene lost 6 bases, with 24 bases spanning the gap. CDR3 size: 18 residues. Germline V gene data show CDR1 as MDHEN and CDR2 as SYDVKM. The CDR3 region is CASSLSPFSGLKADGYTF. The CDR3 nucleotides read TGTGCCAGCAGTTTATCCCCATTCTCCGGACTTAAGGCTGATGGCTACACCTTC.

This rearrangement joins TRBV18 to TRBJ2-7; D is ambiguous. CDR3 size: 16 residues. Germline V gives CDR1 KGHSH, CDR2 LQKENI. The V gene lost 1 base and the J gene lost 1 base, with 14 bases spanning the gap. This CDR3 reads CASSPQRAPASYEQYF. DNA for the CDR3: TGTGCCAGCTCACCACAACGGGCCCCAGCTTCCTACGAGCAGTACTTC.

This clone came up once. This chain joins TRBV11-1 and TRBJ2-7; a weak D match, TRBD2 (5 bases). CDR3 length: 13 amino acids. The germline CDR1 and CDR2 sequences are SGHAT and FQDESV (reference sequence). The germline V and J ends were trimmed by 5 bases and 0 bases, with 8 bases remaining between them. Here the CDR3 reads CASSREDSYEQYF. CDR3 nucleotide sequence: TGTGCCAGCAGCCGGGAAGACTCCTACGAGCAGTACTTC.

V and J are TRBV7-6 and TRBJ1-5; D is unclear. Trimming took off 6 bases at V and 5 bases at J, with 8 bases between the two ends. Germline V gives CDR1 SGHVS, CDR2 FNYEAQ. This CDR3 spans 12 amino acids. CDR3 in amino acids: CASSNLDQPQHF. The DNA for the CDR3 is TGTGCCAGCAGTAATTTAGATCAGCCCCAGCATTTT.

The chain is built from TRBV28 and TRBJ1-1; D ambiguous. V dropped 7 bases and J dropped 2 bases, with 11 bases sitting between them. The CDR3 totals 13 residues. Germline V gene data show CDR1 as MDHEN and CDR2 as SYDVKM. Here the CDR3 DNA reads TGTGCCAGCACGAGGAGTCCTAACACTGAAGCTTTCTTT. Its translation: CASTRSPNTEAFF.

There are a few counts of this clone. The chain has TRBV7-9 and TRBJ1-1; D call uncertain. This CDR3 region has 11 residues. The germline CDR1 and CDR2 sequences are SEHNR and FQNEAQ (reference sequence). Trimming pared 5 bases from V and 10 bases from J, leaving 11 bases between. The CDR3 here is CASSRYDVAFF. Here the CDR3 DNA reads TGTGCCAGCAGCCGCTATGACGTAGCTTTCTTT.

This chain uses TRBV5-6 with TRBJ2-5; TRBD1 matches at 8 bases. CDR1 is SGHDT, CDR2 YYEEEE, per germline. Trimming at V came to 2 bases and at J to 5 bases, leaving 5 bases not matched to a gene. The CDR3 is made up of 14 amino acids. The DNA of the CDR3 is TGTGCCAGCAGCTTTCCAGGGGGCAGTGAGACCCAGTACTTC. Protein sequence: CASSFPGGSETQYF. Together with reference TRBV5-6 and TRBJ2-5, the CDR3 gives the full variable domain: DAGVTQSPTHLIKTRGQQVTLRCSPKSGHDTVSWYQQALGQGPQFIFQYYEEEERQRGNFPDRFSGHQFPNYSSELNVNALLLGDSALYLCASSFPGGSETQYFGPGTRLLVL.